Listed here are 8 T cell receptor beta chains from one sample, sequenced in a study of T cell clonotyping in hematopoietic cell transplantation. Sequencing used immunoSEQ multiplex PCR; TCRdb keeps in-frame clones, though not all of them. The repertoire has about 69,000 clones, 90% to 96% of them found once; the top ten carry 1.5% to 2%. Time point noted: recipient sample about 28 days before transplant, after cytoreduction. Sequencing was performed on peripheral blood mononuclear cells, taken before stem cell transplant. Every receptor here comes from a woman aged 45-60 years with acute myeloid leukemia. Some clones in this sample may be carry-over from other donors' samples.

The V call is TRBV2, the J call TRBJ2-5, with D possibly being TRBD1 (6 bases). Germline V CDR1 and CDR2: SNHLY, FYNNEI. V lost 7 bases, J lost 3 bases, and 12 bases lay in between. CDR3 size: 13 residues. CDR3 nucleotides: TGTGCCAGCACCTATGGACAGAAAGAGACCCAGTACTTC. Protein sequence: CASTYGQKETQYF.

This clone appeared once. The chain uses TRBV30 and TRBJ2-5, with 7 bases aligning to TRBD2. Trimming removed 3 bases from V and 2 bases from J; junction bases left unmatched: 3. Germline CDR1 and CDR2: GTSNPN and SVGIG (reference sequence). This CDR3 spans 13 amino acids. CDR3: CAWSQGLQETQYF. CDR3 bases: TGTGCCTGGAGCCAGGGACTACAAGAGACCCAGTACTTC. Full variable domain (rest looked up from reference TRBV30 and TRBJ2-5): SQTIHQWPATLVQPVGSPLSLECTVEGTSNPNLYWYRQAAGRGLQLLFYSVGIGQISSEVPQNLSASRPQDRQFILSSKKLLLSDSGFYLCAWSQGLQETQYFGPGTRLLVL.

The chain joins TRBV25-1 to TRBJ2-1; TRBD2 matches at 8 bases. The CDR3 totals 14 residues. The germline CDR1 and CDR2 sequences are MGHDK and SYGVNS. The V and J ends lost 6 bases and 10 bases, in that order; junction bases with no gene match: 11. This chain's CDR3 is CASRLAGPGGEQFF. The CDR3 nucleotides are TGTGCCAGCAGATTAGCGGGACCAGGAGGCGAGCAGTTCTTC.

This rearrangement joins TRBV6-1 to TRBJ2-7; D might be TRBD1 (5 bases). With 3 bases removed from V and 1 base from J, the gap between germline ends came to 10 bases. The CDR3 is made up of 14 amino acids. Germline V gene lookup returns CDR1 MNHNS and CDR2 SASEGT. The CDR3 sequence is CASSEMTASYEQYF. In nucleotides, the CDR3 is TGTGCCAGCAGTGAGATGACAGCGTCCTACGAGCAGTACTTC.

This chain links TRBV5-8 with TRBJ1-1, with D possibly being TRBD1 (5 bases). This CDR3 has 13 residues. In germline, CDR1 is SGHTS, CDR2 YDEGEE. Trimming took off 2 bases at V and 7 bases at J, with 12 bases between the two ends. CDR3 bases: TGTGCCAGCAGCTTACGTCAGGGCGGTGAAGCTTTCTTT. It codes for CASSLRQGGEAFF.

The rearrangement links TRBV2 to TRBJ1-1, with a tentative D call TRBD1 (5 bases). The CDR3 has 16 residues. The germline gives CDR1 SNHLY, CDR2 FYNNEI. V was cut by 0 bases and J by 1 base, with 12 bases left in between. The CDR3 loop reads CASSEAPQGANTEAFF. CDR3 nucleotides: TGTGCCAGCAGTGAAGCGCCTCAGGGTGCGAACACTGAAGCTTTCTTT. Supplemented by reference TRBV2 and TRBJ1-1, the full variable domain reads EPEVTQTPSHQVTQMGQEVILRCVPISNHLYFYWYRQILGQKVEFLVSFYNNEISEKSEIFDDQFSVERPDGSNFTLKIRSTKLEDSAMYFCASSEAPQGANTEAFFGQGTRLTVV.

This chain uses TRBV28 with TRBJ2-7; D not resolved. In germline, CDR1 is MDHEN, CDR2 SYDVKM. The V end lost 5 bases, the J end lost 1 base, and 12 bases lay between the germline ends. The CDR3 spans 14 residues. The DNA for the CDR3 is TGTGCCAGCAGTCCACACCTCTCTTCCTACGAGCAGTACTTC. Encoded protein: CASSPHLSSYEQYF.

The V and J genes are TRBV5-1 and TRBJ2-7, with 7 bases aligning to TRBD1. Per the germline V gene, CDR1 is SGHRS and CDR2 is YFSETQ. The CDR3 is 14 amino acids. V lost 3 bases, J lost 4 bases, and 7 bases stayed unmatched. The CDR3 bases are TGCGCCAGCAGCTCGGGACAGCCCCCTTACGAGCAGTACTTC. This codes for CASSSGQPPYEQYF. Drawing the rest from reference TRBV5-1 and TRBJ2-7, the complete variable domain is KAGVTQTPRYLIKTRGQQVTLSCSPISGHRSVSWYQQTPGQGLQFLFEYFSETQRNKGNFPGRFSGRQFSNSRSEMNVSTLELGDSALYLCASSSGQPPYEQYFGPGTRLTVT.